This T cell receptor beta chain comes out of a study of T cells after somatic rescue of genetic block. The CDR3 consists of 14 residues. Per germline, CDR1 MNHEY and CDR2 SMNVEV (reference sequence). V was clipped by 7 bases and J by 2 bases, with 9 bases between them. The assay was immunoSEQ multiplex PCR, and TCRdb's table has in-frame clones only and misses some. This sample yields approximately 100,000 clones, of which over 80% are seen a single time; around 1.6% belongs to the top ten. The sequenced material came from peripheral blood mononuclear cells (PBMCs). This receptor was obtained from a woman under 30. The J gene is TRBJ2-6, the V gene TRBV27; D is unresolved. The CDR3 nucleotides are TGTGCCAGCACCCCGAGAACTGGGGCCAACGTCCTGACTTTC. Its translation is CASTPRTGANVLTF.